These 17 T cell receptor beta chains were all obtained from the same sample, sequenced in a study of control samples from healthy donors and cancer patients. Clones were sequenced by immunoSEQ multiplex PCR, and TCRdb holds only the in-frame ones, with some missing. The table shows over 200,000 clones, with over 70% occurring only once. Source material: PBMCs. Receptors were obtained from a woman aged 60-70 years with lung cancer.

The table lists this clone with a few counts. The chain joins TRBV13 to TRBJ2-1, with 14 bases lining up with TRBD2. Trimming at V came to 5 bases and at J to 8 bases, leaving 14 bases not matched to a gene. CDR3 length equals 18 residues. CDR1 and CDR2 from the germline V gene are PRHDT and FYEKMQ (reference sequence). This CDR3 is CASSPGLAGASLIDEQFF. As DNA, the CDR3 is TGTGCCAGCAGCCCGGGACTAGCGGGAGCCTCACTCATCGATGAGCAGTTCTTC.

V and J are TRBV6-5 and TRBJ1-3; D gene uncertain. The germline gives CDR1 MNHEY, CDR2 SVGAGI. The length of the CDR3 is 14 residues. Trimming left V 1 base short and J 4 bases short, with 8 bases between. CDR3 sequence (DNA): TGTGCCAGCAGTTACTTGGAGGAAGGAAACACCATATATTTT. Amino acids: CASSYLEEGNTIYF.

The V call is TRBV7-9, the J call TRBJ2-2; tentatively, D is TRBD2 (7 bases). V lost 5 bases to trimming and J lost 4 bases, with 23 bases between them. The CDR3 runs 18 residues. From germline, CDR1 is SEHNR and CDR2 FQNEAQ (reference sequence). This CDR3 reads CASSPWGRGARGTGELFF. The CDR3 coding sequence is TGTGCCAGCAGCCCGTGGGGCCGGGGGGCGCGGGGCACCGGGGAGCTGTTTTTT.

The chain has TRBV12-3 or TRBV12-4 and TRBJ1-5; D not certain. The CDR3 contains 13 residues. Trimming removed 1 base at V and 3 bases at J, with 4 bases between. The CDR3 sequence: CASSLDNNQPQHF. The CDR3 nucleotides are TGTGCCAGCAGTTTAGATAACAATCAGCCCCAGCATTTT.

The chain is built from TRBV28 and TRBJ1-1; tentatively, D is TRBD1 (5 bases). Germline-derived CDR1 and CDR2 are MDHEN and SYDVKM. This CDR3 contains 17 residues. V lost 6 bases and J lost 0, with 20 bases in between. The CDR3 sequence: CASSFLGSGSMNTEAFF. As DNA, the CDR3 is TGTGCCAGCAGCTTCCTAGGATCAGGGTCCATGAACACTGAAGCTTTCTTT.

In its sample, this clone was seen many times. The chain employs TRBV2 and TRBJ2-7; TRBD1 matches 10 bases. The CDR3 extends over 14 amino acids. Germline V lookup: CDR1 SNHLY, CDR2 FYNNEI. The V gene end was trimmed by 6 bases and the J gene end by 6 bases; junction bases not matched to a gene: 8. CDR3 sequence (DNA): TGTGCCAGCAGACGAGACAGGGGGCCAATCGAGCAGTACTTC. It specifies CASRRDRGPIEQYF.

As DNA, the CDR3 is TGCGCCAGCAGCTTCGTTCCTAGCGGATCCTACAATGAGCAGTTCTTC. This translates into CASSFVPSGSYNEQFF. The V and J genes are TRBV5-1 and TRBJ2-1; TRBD2 matches at 7 bases. This CDR3 has 16 amino acids. Trimming took 2 bases from V and 1 from J; bases not matched to a gene: 6. The V gene's germline CDR1 is SGHRS and CDR2 YFSETQ. The full variable domain, its missing parts supplied by reference TRBV5-1 and TRBJ2-1, is KAGVTQTPRYLIKTRGQQVTLSCSPISGHRSVSWYQQTPGQGLQFLFEYFSETQRNKGNFPGRFSGRQFSNSRSEMNVSTLELGDSALYLCASSFVPSGSYNEQFFGPGTRLTVL.

The chain is built from TRBV7-3 and TRBJ2-3, with 9 bases lining up with TRBD1. Germline V gives CDR1 SGHTA, CDR2 FQGTGA. Trimming took 2 bases from V and 3 from J; bases not matched to a gene: 3. The length of the CDR3 is 15 residues. The CDR3 DNA reads TGTGCCAGCAGCTTAGTGGGACAGGGAACAGATACGCAGTATTTT. This gives the protein CASSLVGQGTDTQYF.

V usage is TRBV4-1 and J usage is TRBJ1-2; perhaps TRBD1 as D (6 bases). V lost 0 bases, J lost 4 bases, and 12 bases lay in between. This CDR3 contains 15 residues. Germline V gene sequence: CDR1 MGHRA, CDR2 YSYEKL. CDR3 sequence (DNA): TGCGCCAGCAGCCAAGATTTTGGGGGCCCCTATGGCTACACCTTC. Amino acids: CASSQDFGGPYGYTF.

The chain couples TRBV2 to TRBJ1-5; 8 bases are a match to TRBD1. The CDR3 has 16 amino acids. Germline CDR1 is SNHLY and CDR2 is FYNNEI. J gave up 4 bases and V 4 bases, and 9 bases lay outside the gene matches. In DNA form, the CDR3 reads TGTGCCAGCAGTGGGGGGACAGGTGAACTTAATCAGCCCCAGCATTTT. This sequence encodes CASSGGTGELNQPQHF.

CDR3: CASSQSEPGELFF. The CDR3 region has the DNA TGCGCCAGCAGTCAATCGGAACCCGGGGAGCTGTTTTTT. V and J are TRBV23-1 and TRBJ2-2, with unresolved D. TRBV23-1 is annotated as an ORF whose role is uncertain. This CDR3 is 13 amino acids long. V lost 0 bases and J lost 6, with 5 bases in between.

CDR3 amino acids: CASSRIPGQPQHF. CDR3 nucleotide sequence: TGCGCCAGCAGTCGTATTCCGGGTCAGCCCCAGCATTTT. This chain joins TRBV23-1 and TRBJ1-5, with D hard to call. TRBV23-1 falls under the ORF class, with uncertain function. V lost 4 bases to trimming and J lost 6 bases, with 10 bases between them. This CDR3 is built from 13 residues.

This chain connects TRBV5-4 to TRBJ1-6, with D tentatively TRBD1 (5 bases). Germline-derived CDR1 and CDR2 are SGHNT and YYREEE (reference sequence). V shed 4 bases and J shed 9 bases, with 17 bases lying between them. The CDR3 consists of 15 residues. The CDR3 protein is CASSLRGRGVSPLHF. For the CDR3, the DNA is TGTGCCAGCAGCCTGCGGGGGAGGGGTGTTTCACCCCTCCACTTT.

This clone has a single count. The V gene is TRBV18, the J gene TRBJ1-1; no definite D call. CDR1 is KGHSH, CDR2 LQKENI, per germline. The CDR3 contains 14 residues. Trimming stripped 1 base from V and 2 bases from J, with 8 bases between. The CDR3 bases are TGTGCCAGCTCACCACAGTACCTAAACACTGAAGCTTTCTTT. Translated: CASSPQYLNTEAFF.

The genes are TRBV28 and TRBJ2-3; perhaps D is TRBD1 or TRBD2 (5 bases each). Germline V gene lookup returns CDR1 MDHEN and CDR2 SYDVKM. Trimming removed 2 bases from V and 3 bases from J, with 15 bases in between. This CDR3 contains 16 residues. The CDR3 region is CASSLPRGAGTDTQYF. DNA of the CDR3: TGTGCCAGCAGTTTACCCCGAGGGGCCGGAACAGATACGCAGTATTTT.

The V call is TRBV24-1, the J call TRBJ1-3, with D unclear. The CDR3 runs to 14 residues. Germline CDR1 and CDR2: KGHDR and SFDVKD. Trimming left V 8 bases short and J 0 bases short, with 10 bases between. CDR3 DNA sequence: TGTGCCACCACTATCACAGACTCTGGAAACACCATATATTTT. Encoded protein: CATTITDSGNTIYF.

The V gene is TRBV6-6, the J gene TRBJ2-7; TRBD1 matches 8 bases. Germline V gene sequence: CDR1 MNHNY, CDR2 SVGAGI (reference sequence). The CDR3 loop spans 13 amino acids. The V segment lost 6 bases and the J segment 4 bases; nucleotides outside the gene matches: 5. The CDR3 DNA is TGTGCCAGCAGCCAGGACAGGGAGTACGAGCAGTACTTC. Translating gives CASSQDREYEQYF.